The T cell receptor (beta chain) described here comes from a study of blood T cell repertoires in COVID-19. Overall study: Acute-phase and convalescent COVID-19 samples originated in the United States, Italy and Spain. Nucleic acid was either cDNA or gDNA, and it came from T cells, B-cell-depleted T cells, or PBMCs.

Original methodology: Reference gene primers were amplified, and this amplification served to estimate nucleated cell counts. Libraries were prepared by immunoSEQ multiplex PCR; TCRdb keeps only in-frame clonotypes and omits some of them. The D gene and trimming were derived from the DNA, and the V and J assignments and clone size from that table. The repertoire holds fewer than 40,000 clones, 60% to 80% seen once, with 31% in the top ten. This CDR3 contains 15 residues. Germline V lookup: CDR1 SGDLS, CDR2 YYNGEE. Trimming at V came to 2 bases and at J to 7 bases, leaving 8 bases not matched to a gene.

Sequencing used peripheral blood. The sequence was obtained from a man older than 75 with acute or convalescent COVID-19. This chain joins TRBV9 and TRBJ1-5; 8 bases agree with TRBD1. CDR3 residues: CASSVTGQGNQPQHF. DNA of the CDR3: TGTGCCAGCAGCGTTACAGGACAGGGAAACCAGCCCCAGCATTTT.